These 6 T cell receptor beta chains were all obtained from the same sample, sequenced in a study of blood T cell repertoires in COVID-19. Assay: immunoSEQ multiplex PCR; the TCRdb copy retains only in-frame clones and omits some. Among more than 150,000 clones listed, roughly four fifths were seen once. The sequenced sample consisted of peripheral blood. The receptor source for this set is a woman of 80 years or more with COVID-19, enrolled during active disease.

The J gene is TRBJ2-4, the V gene TRBV18, with 10 bases matching TRBD2. The length of the CDR3 is 16 residues. The ends lost 2 bases at V and 2 bases at J; junction bases unmatched: 3. The germline V gene has CDR1 KGHSH and CDR2 LQKENI. The CDR3 is CASSPGLAEPKNIQYF. The DNA for the CDR3 is TGTGCCAGCTCACCAGGACTAGCGGAGCCCAAAAACATTCAGTACTTC.

This clone has only a few counts. The J gene is TRBJ1-1, the V gene TRBV29-1; D remains ambiguous. This CDR3 has 15 amino acids. The germline V and J ends were trimmed by 2 bases and 1 base, with 14 bases remaining between them. CDR1 and CDR2 from the germline V gene are SQVTM and ANQGSEA. For the CDR3, the DNA is TGCAGCGTTGAAAGTCGATTGACACCGAACACTGAAGCTTTCTTT. Its protein is CSVESRLTPNTEAFF.

This chain uses TRBV11-3 with TRBJ2-5; 8 positions match TRBD2. Germline V gene sequence: CDR1 SGHNT, CDR2 YENEEA. The V gene end was trimmed by 7 bases and the J gene end by 1 base; junction bases not matched to a gene: 11. There are 16 residues in the CDR3. CDR3 DNA sequence: TGTGCCAGCACCGAGACGGCGGGGGGCACCCAAGAGACCCAGTACTTC. This encodes CASTETAGGTQETQYF. The variable domain in full, with the rest retrieved from reference TRBV11-3 and TRBJ2-5, is EAGVVQSPRYKIIEKKQPVAFWCNPISGHNTLYWYLQNLGQGPELLIRYENEEAVDDSQLPKDRFSAERLKGVDSTLKIQPAELGDSAVYLCASTETAGGTQETQYFGPGTRLLVL.

The DNA for the CDR3 is TGTGCCAGCAGCATGCAGGGGTACTATGGCTACACCTTC. Encoded protein: CASSMQGYYGYTF. V is TRBV7-9 and J is TRBJ1-2, with D possibly being TRBD1 (6 bases). With 5 bases removed from V and 3 bases from J, the gap between germline ends came to 10 bases. CDR1 and CDR2 (germline): SEHNR, FQNEAQ (reference sequence). CDR3 size: 13 residues.

The chain employs TRBV6-5 and TRBJ2-1; 9 nucleotides line up with TRBD2. CDR3 size: 14 residues. With 6 bases clipped from V and 4 bases from J, the junction kept 4 bases outside the gene matches. The germline CDR1 and CDR2 sequences are MNHEY and SVGAGI. CDR3 sequence: CASRATSGYNEQFF. The CDR3 DNA is TGTGCCAGCAGGGCGACTAGCGGTTACAATGAGCAGTTCTTC.

The V and J genes are TRBV28 and TRBJ2-3; possible D gene TRBD1, 7 bases. This CDR3 region has 16 residues. V lost 5 bases and J lost 1, with 16 bases in between. CDR1 MDHEN and CDR2 SYDVKM come from the germline V gene. CDR3 region: CASSRSGGTGTDTQYF. CDR3 bases: TGTGCCAGCAGTCGTTCAGGGGGGACCGGCACAGATACGCAGTATTTT.